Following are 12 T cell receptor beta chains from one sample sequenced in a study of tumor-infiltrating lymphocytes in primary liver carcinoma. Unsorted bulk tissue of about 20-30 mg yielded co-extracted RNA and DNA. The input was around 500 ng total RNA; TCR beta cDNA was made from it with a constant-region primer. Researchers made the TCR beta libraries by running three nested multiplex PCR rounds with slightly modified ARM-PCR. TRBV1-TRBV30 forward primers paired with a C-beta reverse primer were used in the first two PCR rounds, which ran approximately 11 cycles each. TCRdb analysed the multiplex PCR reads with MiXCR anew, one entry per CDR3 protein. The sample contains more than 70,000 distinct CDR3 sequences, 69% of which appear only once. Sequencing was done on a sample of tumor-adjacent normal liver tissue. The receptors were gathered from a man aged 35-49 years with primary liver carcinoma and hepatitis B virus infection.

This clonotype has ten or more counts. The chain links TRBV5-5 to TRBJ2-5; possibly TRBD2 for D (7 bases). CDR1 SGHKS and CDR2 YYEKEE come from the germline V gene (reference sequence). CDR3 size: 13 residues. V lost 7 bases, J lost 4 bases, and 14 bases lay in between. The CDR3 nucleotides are TGTGCCAGCCGGGAGAGGGGGGGAGAGACCCAGTACTTC. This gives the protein CASRERGGETQYF. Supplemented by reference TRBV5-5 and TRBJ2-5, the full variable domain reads DAGVTQSPTHLIKTRGQQVTLRCSPISGHKSVSWYQQVLGQGPQFIFQYYEKEERGRGNFPDRFSARQFPNYSSELNVNALLLGDSALYLCASRERGGETQYFGPGTRLLVL.

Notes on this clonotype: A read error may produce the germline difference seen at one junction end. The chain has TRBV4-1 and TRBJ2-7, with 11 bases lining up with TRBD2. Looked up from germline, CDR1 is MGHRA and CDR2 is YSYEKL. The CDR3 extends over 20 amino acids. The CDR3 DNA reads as TGCGCCAGTAGCCAAGTGTTGTCTCGGACTAGCGGGCGCTTAGCCTACGAGCAGTACTTC. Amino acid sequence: CASSQVLSRTSGRLAYEQYF.

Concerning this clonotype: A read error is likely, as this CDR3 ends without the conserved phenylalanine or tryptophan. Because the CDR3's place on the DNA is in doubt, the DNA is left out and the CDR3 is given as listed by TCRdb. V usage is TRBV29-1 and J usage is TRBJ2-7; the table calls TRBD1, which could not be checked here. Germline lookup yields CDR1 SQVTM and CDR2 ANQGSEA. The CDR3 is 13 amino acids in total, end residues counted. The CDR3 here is CSATGEASYEQYS.

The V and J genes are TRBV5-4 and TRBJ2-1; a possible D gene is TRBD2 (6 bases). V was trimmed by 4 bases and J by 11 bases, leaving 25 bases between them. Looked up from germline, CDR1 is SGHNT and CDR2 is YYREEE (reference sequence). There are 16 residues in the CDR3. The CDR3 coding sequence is TGTGCCAGCAGCCCTGGTAGCGGTAGAGGACCAGGTAAGCAGTTCTTC. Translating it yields CASSPGSGRGPGKQFF.

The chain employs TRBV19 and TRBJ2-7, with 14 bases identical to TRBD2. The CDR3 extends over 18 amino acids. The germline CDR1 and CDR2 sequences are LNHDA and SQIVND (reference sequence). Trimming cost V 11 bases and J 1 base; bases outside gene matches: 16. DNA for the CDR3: TGTGCCCGCCCTCAGACTAGCGGGAGGGATAAACGTTCCTACGAGCAGTACTTC. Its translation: CARPQTSGRDKRSYEQYF.

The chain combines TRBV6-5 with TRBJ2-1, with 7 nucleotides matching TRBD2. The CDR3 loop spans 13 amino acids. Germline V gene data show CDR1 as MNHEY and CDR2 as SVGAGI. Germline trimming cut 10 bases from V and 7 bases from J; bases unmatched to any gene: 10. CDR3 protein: CAIRFGGSNEQFF. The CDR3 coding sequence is TGTGCCATCAGATTCGGCGGGAGTAATGAGCAGTTCTTC.

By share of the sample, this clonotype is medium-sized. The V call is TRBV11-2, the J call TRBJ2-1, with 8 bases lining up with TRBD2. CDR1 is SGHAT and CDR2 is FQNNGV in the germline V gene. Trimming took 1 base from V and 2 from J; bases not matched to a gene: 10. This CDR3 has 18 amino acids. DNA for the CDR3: TGTGCCAGCAGCTTAGGGCCCGGGGCGGGAGGCCCCTACAATGAGCAGTTCTTC. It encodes CASSLGPGAGGPYNEQFF.

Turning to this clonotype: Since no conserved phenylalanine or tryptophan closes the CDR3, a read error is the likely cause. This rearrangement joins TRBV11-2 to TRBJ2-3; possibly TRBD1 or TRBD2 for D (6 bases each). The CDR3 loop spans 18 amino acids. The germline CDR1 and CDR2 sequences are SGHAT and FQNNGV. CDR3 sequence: CASSLAGATSSSTDSQYL. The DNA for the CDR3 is TGTGCCAGCAGCTTAGCGGGGGCGACTTCATCAAGCACAGATTCGCAGTATCTT.

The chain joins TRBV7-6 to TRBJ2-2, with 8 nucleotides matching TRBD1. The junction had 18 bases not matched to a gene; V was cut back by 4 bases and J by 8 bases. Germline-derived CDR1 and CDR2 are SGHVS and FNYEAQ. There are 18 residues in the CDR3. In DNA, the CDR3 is TGTGCCAGCAGCTCTGACCCCGGGACAGGCTTTGGGCTGGGGGAGCTGTTTTTT. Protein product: CASSSDPGTGFGLGELFF.

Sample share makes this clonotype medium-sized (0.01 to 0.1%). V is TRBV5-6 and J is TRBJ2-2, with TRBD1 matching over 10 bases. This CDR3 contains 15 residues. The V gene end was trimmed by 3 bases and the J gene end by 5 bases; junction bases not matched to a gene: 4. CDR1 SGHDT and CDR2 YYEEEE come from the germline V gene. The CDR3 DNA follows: TGTGCCAGCAGCTCCGGGACAGGGGTGACCGGGGAGCTGTTTTTT. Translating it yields CASSSGTGVTGELFF. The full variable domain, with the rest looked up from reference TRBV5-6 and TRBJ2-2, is DAGVTQSPTHLIKTRGQQVTLRCSPKSGHDTVSWYQQALGQGPQFIFQYYEEEERQRGNFPDRFSGHQFPNYSSELNVNALLLGDSALYLCASSSGTGVTGELFFGEGSRLTVL.

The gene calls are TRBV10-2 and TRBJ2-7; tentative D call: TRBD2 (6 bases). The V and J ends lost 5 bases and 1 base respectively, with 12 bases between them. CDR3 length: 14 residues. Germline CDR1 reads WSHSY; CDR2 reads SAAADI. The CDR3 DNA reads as TGCGCCAGCAGTTCGGCGGGATGTTCCTACGAGCAGTACTTC. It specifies CASSSAGCSYEQYF.

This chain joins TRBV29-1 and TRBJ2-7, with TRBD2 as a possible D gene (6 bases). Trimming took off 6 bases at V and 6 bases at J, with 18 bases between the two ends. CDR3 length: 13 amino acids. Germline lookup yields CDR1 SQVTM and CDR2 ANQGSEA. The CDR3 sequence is CSVRAGTAFEQYF. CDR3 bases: TGCAGCGTGCGGGCCGGGACTGCTTTCGAGCAGTACTTC.